This T cell receptor beta chain came from a study of PD-L1 blockade in urothelial cancer. About the study: T cells numbered a median of about 150,000 in the blood samples.

Documented time point: pretreatment peripheral blood. Measured with immunoSEQ multiplex PCR; TCRdb has only the in-frame clones, and not every one. In the table there are about 87,000 clones, roughly 84% of which are singletons. Trimming stripped 0 bases from V and 4 bases from J, with 18 bases between. The V gene's germline CDR1 is LGHNA and CDR2 YNFKEQ. The CDR3 length is 17 residues. The TCR originated in a man aged 55 to 70 with urothelial cancer. The chain has TRBV4-2 and TRBJ1-2; a weak D match, TRBD1 (6 bases). The specimen was PBMCs, collected around atezolizumab (anti-PD-L1) treatment. The DNA for the CDR3 is TGTGCCAGCAGCCAAGACCCCCTTACAGGGAATCTCTATGGCTACACCTTC. Translating gives CASSQDPLTGNLYGYTF.